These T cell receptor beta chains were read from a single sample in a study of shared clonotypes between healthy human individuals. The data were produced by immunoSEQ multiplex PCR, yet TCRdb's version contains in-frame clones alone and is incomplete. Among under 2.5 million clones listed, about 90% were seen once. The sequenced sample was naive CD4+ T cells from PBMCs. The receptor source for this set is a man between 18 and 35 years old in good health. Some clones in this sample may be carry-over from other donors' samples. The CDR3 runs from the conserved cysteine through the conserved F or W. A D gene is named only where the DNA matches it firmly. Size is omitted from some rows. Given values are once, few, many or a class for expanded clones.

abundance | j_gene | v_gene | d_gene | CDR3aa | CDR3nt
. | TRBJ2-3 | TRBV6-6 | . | CASGMLGRADTQYF | TGTGCCAGCGGGATGCTGGGAAGGGCAGATACGCAGTATTTT
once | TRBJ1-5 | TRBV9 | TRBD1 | CASSAGQGLDPPQHF | TGTGCCAGCAGCGCGGGACAGGGTTTGGATCCGCCCCAGCATTTT
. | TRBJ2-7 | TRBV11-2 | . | CASRMGPRRNEQYF | TGTGCCAGCAGAATGGGACCACGGCGGAACGAGCAGTACTTC
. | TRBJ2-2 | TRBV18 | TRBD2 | CASSPGTSGSTGTGELFF | TGTGCCAGCTCACCAGGGACTAGCGGCAGTACGGGCACCGGGGAGCTGTTTTTT
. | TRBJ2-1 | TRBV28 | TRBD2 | CASSGTSGYNEQFF | TGTGCCAGCTCCGGGACTAGCGGATACAATGAGCAGTTCTTC
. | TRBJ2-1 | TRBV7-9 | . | CASSFSYNEQFF | TGTGCCAGCAGCTTCTCCTACAATGAGCAGTTCTTC
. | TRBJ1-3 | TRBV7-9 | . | CASSLPDRLNTIYF | TGTGCCAGCAGCTTACCAGACAGGTTAAACACCATATATTTT
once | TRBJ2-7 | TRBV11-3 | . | CASSLQGGYEQYF | TGTGCCAGCAGCTTACAGGGTGGGTACGAGCAGTACTTC
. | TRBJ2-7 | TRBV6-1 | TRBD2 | CASRPGLGGKEQYF | TGTGCCAGCAGACCGGGACTAGGGGGTAAGGAGCAGTACTTC
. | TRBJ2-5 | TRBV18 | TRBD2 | CASSPGTSGSQETQYF | TGTGCCAGCTCACCCGGGACTAGCGGGAGTCAAGAGACCCAGTACTTC
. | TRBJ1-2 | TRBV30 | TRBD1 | CATRTGWNGYTF | TGTGCCACCAGGACAGGGTGGAATGGCTACACCTTC
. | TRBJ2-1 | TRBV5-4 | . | CASSPPTAGTYNEQFF | TGTGCCAGCAGCCCGCCGACAGCAGGGACTTACAATGAGCAGTTCTTC
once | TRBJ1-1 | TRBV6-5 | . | CASSYHTEAFF | TGTGCCAGCAGTTACCACACTGAAGCTTTCTTT
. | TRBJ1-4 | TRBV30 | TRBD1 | CAWTRQGKRLNEKLFF | TGTGCCTGGACCCGACAGGGGAAAAGACTTAATGAAAAACTGTTTTTT
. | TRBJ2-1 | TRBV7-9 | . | CASSLGSGRSNEQFF | TGTGCCAGCAGCTTAGGGTCGGGAAGGAGCAATGAGCAGTTCTTC
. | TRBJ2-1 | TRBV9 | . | CASSVDDGSYNEQFF | TGTGCCAGCAGCGTGGACGATGGCTCCTACAATGAGCAGTTCTTC
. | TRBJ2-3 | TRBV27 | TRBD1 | CASSHLTGVDADTQYF | TGTGCCAGCAGTCATCTAACAGGGGTCGATGCAGATACGCAGTATTTT
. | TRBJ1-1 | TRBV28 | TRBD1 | CASRLQGGTEAFF | TGTGCCAGCAGACTACAGGGGGGCACTGAAGCTTTCTTT
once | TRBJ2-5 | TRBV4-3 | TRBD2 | CASSRLAGGQETQYF | TGCGCCAGCAGCAGACTAGCGGGAGGGCAAGAGACCCAGTACTTC
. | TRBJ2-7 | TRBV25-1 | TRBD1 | CASSRTGAASFYEQYF | TGTGCCAGCAGCCGAACAGGGGCCGCCTCATTCTACGAGCAGTACTTC
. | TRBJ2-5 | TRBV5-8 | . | CASSLGQGLETQYF | TGTGCCAGCAGCTTGGGACAGGGACTAGAGACCCAGTACTTC
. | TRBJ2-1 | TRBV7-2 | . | CASSLAEVNEQFF | TGTGCCAGCAGCTTAGCGGAGGTGAATGAGCAGTTCTTC
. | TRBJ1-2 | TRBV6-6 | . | CASSPRTASGGYTF | TGTGCCAGCAGTCCTCGGACAGCCAGCGGGGGCTACACCTTC
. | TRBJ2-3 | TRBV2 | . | CASSEAPLVADTQYF | TGTGCCAGCAGTGAAGCTCCCCTAGTCGCGGATACGCAGTATTTT
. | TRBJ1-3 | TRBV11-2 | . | CASSFDISGNTIYF | TGTGCCAGCAGCTTCGATATCTCTGGAAACACCATATATTTT
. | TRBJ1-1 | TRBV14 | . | CASGAVGVDTEAFF | TGTGCCAGCGGTGCGGTAGGAGTGGACACTGAAGCTTTCTTT
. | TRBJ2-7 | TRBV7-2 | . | CASSLLAVTYEQYF | TGTGCCAGCAGCTTGTTAGCGGTGACCTACGAGCAGTACTTC
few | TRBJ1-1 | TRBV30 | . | CAWVPKQVLNTEAFF | TGTGCCTGGGTACCCAAACAGGTTCTGAACACTGAAGCTTTCTTT
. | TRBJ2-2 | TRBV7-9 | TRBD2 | CASSLVTGGETGELFF | TGTGCCAGCAGCTTGGTAACGGGAGGGGAGACCGGGGAGCTGTTTTTT
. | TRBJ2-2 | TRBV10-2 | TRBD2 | CASTVLAGGITGELFF | TGCGCCAGCACCGTACTAGCGGGAGGGATAACCGGGGAGCTGTTTTTT
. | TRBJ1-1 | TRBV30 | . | CAWSVGGETEAFF | TGTGCCTGGAGTGTGGGGGGCGAGACTGAAGCTTTCTTT
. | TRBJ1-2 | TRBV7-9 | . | CASSSQGSVQGYTF | TGTGCCAGCAGCTCACAGGGATCGGTACAAGGCTACACCTTC
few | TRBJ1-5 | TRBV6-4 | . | CASSQSAAQPQHF | TGTGCCAGCAGCCAATCGGCCGCTCAGCCCCAGCATTTT
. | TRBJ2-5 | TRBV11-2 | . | CASSLVRTPQETQYF | TGTGCCAGCAGCTTAGTGCGCACACCCCAAGAGACCCAGTACTTC
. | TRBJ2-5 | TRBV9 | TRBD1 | CASSATGWETQYF | TGTGCCAGCAGCGCGACAGGGTGGGAGACCCAGTACTTC
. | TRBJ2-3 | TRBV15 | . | CATRSTSTDTQYF | TGTGCCACGAGGTCTACTAGCACAGATACGCAGTATTTT
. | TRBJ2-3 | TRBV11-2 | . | CASSLVVGSTDTQYF | TGTGCCAGCAGCTTAGTAGTCGGAAGCACAGATACGCAGTATTTT
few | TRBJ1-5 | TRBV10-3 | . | CAISESSSSLYQHF | TGTGCCATCAGTGAGTCATCATCGTCCCTTTACCAGCATTTT
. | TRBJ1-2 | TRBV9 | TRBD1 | CASSVGQGDGGYTF | TGTGCCAGCAGCGTGGGACAGGGGGACGGCGGCTACACCTTC
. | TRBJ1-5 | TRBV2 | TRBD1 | CASSATGFNQPQHF | TGTGCCAGCAGCGCGACAGGGTTCAATCAGCCCCAGCATTTT
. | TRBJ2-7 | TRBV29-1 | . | CSVVGRTSYEQYF | TGCAGCGTTGTAGGGAGAACGAGTTACGAGCAGTACTTC
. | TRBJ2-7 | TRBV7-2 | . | CASSPQTDEQYF | TGTGCCAGCAGCCCCCAGACGGACGAGCAGTACTTC
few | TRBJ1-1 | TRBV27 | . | CASSRRTESEAFF | TGTGCCAGCAGTCGACGGACAGAGAGTGAAGCTTTCTTT
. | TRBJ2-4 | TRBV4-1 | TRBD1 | CASRGTGENIQYF | TGCGCCAGCAGGGGAACAGGGGAAAACATTCAGTACTTC
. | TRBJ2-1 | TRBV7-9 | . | CASSFSSDEQFF | TGTGCCAGCAGCTTTTCCAGCGATGAGCAGTTCTTC
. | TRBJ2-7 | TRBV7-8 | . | CASAHPTYEQYF | TGTGCCAGCGCTCACCCGACCTACGAGCAGTACTTC
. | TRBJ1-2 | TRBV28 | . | CASSLRQNYGYTF | TGTGCCAGCAGTTTGAGACAGAACTATGGCTACACCTTC
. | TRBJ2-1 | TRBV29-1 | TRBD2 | CSARTGLAGTGFFNEQFF | TGCAGCGCTCGAACGGGACTAGCGGGTACCGGGTTTTTCAATGAGCAGTTCTTC
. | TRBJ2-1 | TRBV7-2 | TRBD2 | CASSLRTSGRSQFF | TGTGCCAGCAGCTTACGGACTAGCGGGAGGTCACAGTTCTTC
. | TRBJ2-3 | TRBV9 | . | CASSERFNPGTDTQYF | TGTGCCAGCAGCGAGCGATTTAACCCGGGCACAGATACGCAGTATTTT
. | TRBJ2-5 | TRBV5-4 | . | CASSLLTAGRWQETQYF | TGTGCCAGCAGCTTACTTACGGCGGGACGGTGGCAAGAGACCCAGTACTTC